This TCR beta chain was obtained from a study of blood T cell repertoires in COVID-19. Data came from immunoSEQ multiplex PCR; TCRdb stores just in-frame clones and leaves some out. The data show 250,000 to 300,000 clones, under 90% seen once. The CDR3 is made up of 12 amino acids. Germline CDR1 reads SNHLY; CDR2 reads FYNNEI. Trimming at V came to 10 bases and at J to 6 bases, leaving 5 bases not matched to a gene. Sequenced material: peripheral blood. This clonotype was sampled from a woman aged 35 to 49 who had recovered from COVID-19. This sequence joins TRBV2 and TRBJ2-1; TRBD2 matches at 8 bases. Here the CDR3 reads CATKRESNEQFF. The CDR3 DNA reads as TGTGCCACCAAGCGGGAGAGCAATGAGCAGTTCTTC. Complete variable domain (other parts from reference TRBV2 and TRBJ2-1): EPEVTQTPSHQVTQMGQEVILRCVPISNHLYFYWYRQILGQKVEFLVSFYNNEISEKSEIFDDQFSVERPDGSNFTLKIRSTKLEDSAMYFCATKRESNEQFFGPGTRLTVL.